This T cell receptor (beta chain) is from a study of blood T cell repertoires in COVID-19. Germline V gene lookup returns CDR1 MNHEY and CDR2 SVGAGI. V lost 5 bases and J lost 1, with 10 bases in between. The CDR3 runs to 14 residues. In the source study's methods: Estimates of nucleated cell counts were drawn from the amplification of reference gene primers. Using immunoSEQ multiplex PCR, the repertoire was profiled, and TCRdb retains in-frame clones only, with some absent. V and J calls and clone size are as listed in that table; D and trimming were resolved from the DNA. The data contain about 330,000 clones, about 87% of them singletons.

This clonotype was obtained from a young man with COVID-19, enrolled during active disease. This chain uses TRBV6-5 with TRBJ2-3, with a weak D call TRBD1 (5 bases). The sequenced material came from peripheral blood. CDR3 sequence (DNA): TGTGCCAGCAGTACCCTAGGGGGCACAGATACGCAGTATTTT. This gives the protein CASSTLGGTDTQYF.